The 16 T cell receptor beta chains below all came from one sample that was sequenced in a study of blood T cell repertoires in COVID-19. TCRdb's table, derived via immunoSEQ multiplex PCR, lists solely in-frame clones and lacks some. The data show approximately 97,000 clones, approximately 84% seen once. The sequenced sample consisted of peripheral blood. The receptors originated from a human donor in a cohort sampled during active COVID-19.

The CDR3 region is CASSQELLGRGRNSDTQYF. In nucleotides, the CDR3 is TGCGCCAGCAGCCAAGAGTTACTTGGCAGGGGGCGAAATTCAGATACGCAGTATTTT. The chain carries TRBV4-1 and TRBJ2-3; 8 bases map to TRBD1. Germline trimming cut 0 bases from V and 4 bases from J; bases unmatched to any gene: 15. Germline loops: CDR1 MGHRA, CDR2 YSYEKL. The CDR3 consists of 19 residues.

V and J are TRBV15 and TRBJ2-3; D is unresolved. Trimming shortened V by 5 bases and J by 1 base, and 16 bases separated the two germline ends. CDR1 LNHNV and CDR2 YYDKDF come from the germline V gene (reference sequence). The CDR3 covers 16 residues. This CDR3 is CATSRQASPRTDTQYF. CDR3 DNA: TGTGCCACCAGCCGACAAGCAAGCCCCCGCACAGATACGCAGTATTTT.

The chain has TRBV5-1 and TRBJ2-5; D is unresolved. The V end was cut by 1 base, the J end by 9 bases, with 19 bases between. CDR1 and CDR2 (germline): SGHRS, YFSETQ. CDR3 length equals 15 residues. The CDR3 DNA follows: TGCGCCAGCAGCTTGAATGTTCGTTCTGTTGAGTCCCAGTACTTC. This translates into CASSLNVRSVESQYF.

The chain joins TRBV4-3 to TRBJ1-5; 9 bases are shared with TRBD1. V dropped 0 bases and J dropped 0; count of bases not matched to a gene: 6. Looked up from germline, CDR1 is LGHNA and CDR2 is YSLEER. The CDR3 extends over 18 amino acids. CDR3 sequence: CASSQDILDRGSNQPQHF. The DNA for the CDR3 is TGCGCCAGCAGCCAAGATATCTTGGACAGGGGTAGCAATCAGCCCCAGCATTTT.

V usage is TRBV19 and J usage is TRBJ2-3, with 7 bases fitting TRBD2. The CDR3 runs to 12 residues. V shed 6 bases and J 9 bases; nucleotides not matched to a gene: 6. Germline V gives CDR1 LNHDA, CDR2 SQIVND (reference sequence). The CDR3 loop is CASSIREGTQYF. In DNA, the CDR3 is TGTGCCAGTAGCATCAGGGAGGGGACGCAGTATTTT.

J is TRBJ2-3 and V is TRBV4-3, with 11 nucleotides matching TRBD1. Germline V CDR1 and CDR2: LGHNA, YSLEER. V shed 0 bases, J shed 3 bases, and the junction held 8 bases outside the gene matches. This CDR3 has 18 amino acids. For the CDR3, the DNA is TGCGCCAGCAGCCAAGAGTGGAGCTGGGACAGGGGGACAGATACGCAGTATTTT. As protein: CASSQEWSWDRGTDTQYF.

The chain uses TRBV7-9 and TRBJ2-5; TRBD1 matches 9 bases. V shed 7 bases, J shed 5 bases, and the junction held 23 bases outside the gene matches. Germline V CDR1 and CDR2: SEHNR, FQNEAQ (reference sequence). The CDR3 is 19 residues long. The CDR3 region is CASNLRGTGNVFVRETQYF. Written as DNA, the CDR3 is TGTGCCAGCAATCTAAGGGGGACAGGGAACGTATTCGTTCGGGAGACCCAGTACTTC.

This clone was detected only a few times. The gene calls are TRBV11-3 and TRBJ2-1, with 13 bases lining up with TRBD2. The germline gives CDR1 SGHNT, CDR2 YENEEA. With 5 bases clipped from V and 5 bases from J, the junction kept 6 bases outside the gene matches. The CDR3 spans 16 residues. The CDR3: CASSPLAGGVHNEQFF. The CDR3 region has the DNA TGTGCCAGCAGCCCACTAGCGGGGGGGGTCCACAATGAGCAGTTCTTC.

This chain links TRBV5-1 with TRBJ2-7; TRBD1 agrees at 9 bases. Germline CDR1 is SGHRS and CDR2 is YFSETQ. The CDR3 contains 18 residues. The J segment lost 0 bases and the V segment lost 2 bases, leaving 12 bases of the junction unmatched. The CDR3 DNA reads TGCGCCAGCAGCTTCCTACCGGGACAGGGTGCGGCCTCCTACGAGCAGTACTTC. Its protein product is CASSFLPGQGAASYEQYF.

V usage is TRBV4-1 and J usage is TRBJ1-2; 7 bases map to TRBD1. The CDR3 length is 17 residues. V gave up 0 bases and J gave up 2 bases; unmatched junction bases: 9. Germline CDR1 and CDR2: MGHRA and YSYEKL. CDR3 in amino acids: CASSQDRVRGQNYGYTF. As DNA, the CDR3 is TGCGCCAGCAGCCAAGATAGAGTACGGGGACAGAACTATGGCTACACCTTC.

The rearrangement uses TRBV5-4 and TRBJ1-3, with D perhaps matching TRBD1 (6 bases). CDR1 and CDR2 from the germline V gene are SGHNT and YYREEE (reference sequence). The CDR3 is 15 amino acids. Trimming took 4 bases from V and 0 from J, leaving 11 bases between them. As DNA, the CDR3 is TGTGCCAGCAGCAAGGACAGCTTCTCTGGAAACACCATATATTTT. This translates into CASSKDSFSGNTIYF.

V usage is TRBV25-1 and J usage is TRBJ2-5; a possible D gene is TRBD2 (5 bases). There are 14 residues in the CDR3. V lost 2 bases and J 5 bases, leaving 12 bases between the germline ends. Germline V gene lookup returns CDR1 MGHDK and CDR2 SYGVNS. The CDR3, as DNA: TGTGCCAGCAGTGAAGCCGGGCGAGGGGAGACCCAGTACTTC. Protein: CASSEAGRGETQYF. The full variable domain, with the rest looked up from reference TRBV25-1 and TRBJ2-5, is EADIYQTPRYLVIGTGKKITLECSQTMGHDKMYWYQQDPGMELHLIHYSYGVNSTEKGDLSSESTVSRIRTEHFPLTLESARPSHTSQYLCASSEAGRGETQYFGPGTRLLVL.

The V gene is TRBV6-4, the J gene TRBJ2-2; the D is unclear. The CDR3 runs 13 residues. Deletions cut 4 bases from V and 2 bases from J, with 5 bases between. Germline CDR1 MRHNA, CDR2 SNTAGT. The CDR3 coding sequence is TGTGCCAGCAGTGTAGAAAACACCGGGGAGCTGTTTTTT. Its translation: CASSVENTGELFF.

The rearrangement uses TRBV7-2 and TRBJ1-2; the D is unclear. Deletions cut 1 base from V and 3 bases from J, with 9 bases between. The CDR3 extends over 14 amino acids. From germline, CDR1 is SGHTA and CDR2 FQGNSA. In DNA form, the CDR3 reads TGTGCCAGCAGCTTAGGTTTCAGTGACTATGGCTACACCTTC. It is translated as CASSLGFSDYGYTF. Based on the CDR3 plus reference TRBV7-2 and TRBJ1-2, the full variable domain is GAGVSQSPSNKVTEKGKDVELRCDPISGHTALYWYRQSLGQGLEFLIYFQGNSAPDKSGLPSDRFSAERTGGSVSTLTIQRTQQEDSAVYLCASSLGFSDYGYTFGSGTRLTVV.

The chain couples TRBV6-1 to TRBJ2-3; TRBD2 is a possible D gene (5 bases). The CDR3 length is 16 residues. Trimming pared 4 bases from V and 0 bases from J, leaving 14 bases between. CDR1 is MNHNS and CDR2 is SASEGT in the germline V gene. CDR3 residues: CASSALRGLSTDTQYF. CDR3 in DNA: TGTGCCAGCAGTGCACTCCGAGGGCTGAGCACAGATACGCAGTATTTT.

CDR3 nucleotide sequence: TGTGCCAGCAGCGAAGGTGGGGAGGGGGTTGAAGCTTTCTTT. Encoded protein: CASSEGGEGVEAFF. This chain joins TRBV4-2 and TRBJ1-1; TRBD1 might be the D (6 bases). With 5 bases removed from V and 7 bases from J, the gap between germline ends came to 17 bases. CDR1 LGHNA and CDR2 YNFKEQ come from the germline V gene. The CDR3 covers 14 residues.